The clone carrying this T cell receptor beta chain has only a few counts. The CDR3 length is 15 residues. Germline CDR1 LNHDA, CDR2 SQIVND (reference sequence). V lost 8 bases to trimming and J lost 3 bases; unmatched junction nucleotides: 11. This entry is derived from a study of T cell changes during pregnancy in multiple sclerosis. Some clones are missing from TCRdb's copy, which holds only in-frame ones; the method was immunoSEQ multiplex PCR. Of over 100,000 clones in the sample, about 90% are singletons; the top ten hold 1.5% to 1.7%. The chain has TRBV19 and TRBJ1-1; TRBD1 agrees at 8 bases. The TCR originated in a female donor with multiple sclerosis, enrolled in a pregnancy study. Sequenced here: peripheral blood, sampled in the third trimester of pregnancy. The CDR3 DNA follows: TGTGCCAGTCTGGACAGGGCGGGTTTCGACACTGAAGCTTTCTTT. Translated: CASLDRAGFDTEAFF.